Sequencing of this T cell receptor (beta chain) was carried out in a study of neoadjuvant anti-PD-1 for oral cavity cancer. Trimming shortened V by 5 bases and J by 7 bases, and 14 bases separated the two germline ends. This CDR3 is 14 amino acids long. Germline CDR1 and CDR2: MDHEN and SYDVKM. Concerning this clone itself: The antigen remains undetermined.

Stage II-IVA oral cavity squamous cell carcinoma was new and untreated by systemic or radiation therapy. TCRdb's copy holds only in-frame clones and misses some; the assay was immunoSEQ multiplex PCR. This sample carries tens of thousands of clones, 84% of them seen once, and the ten largest clones take around 3%. Study observations and caveats: TCR analyses covered only a few patients per response group.

The receptor's source is a person between 35 and 79 years old with oral cavity squamous cell carcinoma. This specimen consisted of PBMCs, obtained before nivolumab (anti-PD-1) treatment. This chain links TRBV28 with TRBJ2-2, with a weak D call TRBD1 (5 bases). The CDR3 sequence: CASSLPEDSGELFF. CDR3 nucleotides: TGTGCCAGCAGTCTACCCGAAGACAGCGGGGAGCTGTTTTTT. Complete variable domain (other parts from reference TRBV28 and TRBJ2-2): DVKVTQSSRYLVKRTGEKVFLECVQDMDHENMFWYRQDPGLGLRLIYFSYDVKMKEKGDIPEGYSVSREKKERFSLILESASTNQTSMYLCASSLPEDSGELFFGEGSRLTVL.